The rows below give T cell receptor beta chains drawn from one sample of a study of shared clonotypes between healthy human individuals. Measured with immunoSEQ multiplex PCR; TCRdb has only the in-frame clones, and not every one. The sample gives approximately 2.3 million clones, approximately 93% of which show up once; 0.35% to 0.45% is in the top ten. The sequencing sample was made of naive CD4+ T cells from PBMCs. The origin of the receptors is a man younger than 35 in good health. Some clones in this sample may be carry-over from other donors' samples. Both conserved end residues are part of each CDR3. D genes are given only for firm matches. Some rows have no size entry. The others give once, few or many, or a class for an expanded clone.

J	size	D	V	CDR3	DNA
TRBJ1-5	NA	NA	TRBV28	CASESGRQPQHF	TGTGCCAGCGAGTCCGGCCGTCAGCCCCAGCATTTT
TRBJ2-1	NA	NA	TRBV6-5	CASSPTTADEQFF	TGTGCCAGCAGTCCGACTACCGCTGATGAGCAGTTCTTC
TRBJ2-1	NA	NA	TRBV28	CASSLIRGRNEQFF	TGTGCCAGCAGTTTAATTCGGGGCAGGAATGAGCAGTTCTTC
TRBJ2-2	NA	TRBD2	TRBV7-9	CASSPTSGRVGGELFF	TGTGCCAGCAGCCCGACTAGCGGGAGGGTTGGCGGGGAGCTGTTTTTT
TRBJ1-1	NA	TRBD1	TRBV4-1	CASSQERGPVAEAFF	TGCGCCAGCAGCCAAGAAAGGGGGCCAGTTGCTGAAGCTTTCTTT
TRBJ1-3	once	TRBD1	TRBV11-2	CASSHGTAGNTIYF	TGTGCCAGCAGCCACGGGACAGCTGGAAACACCATATATTTT
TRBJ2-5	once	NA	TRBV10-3	CAISDGPGETQYF	TGTGCCATCAGTGATGGCCCTGGGGAGACCCAGTACTTC
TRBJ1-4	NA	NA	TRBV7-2	CASRRDNGNEKLFF	TGTGCCAGCAGGCGGGACAATGGGAATGAAAAACTGTTTTTT
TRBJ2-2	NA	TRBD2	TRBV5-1	CASRTGLAGSNTGELFF	TGCGCCAGCAGAACCGGACTAGCGGGTTCGAACACCGGGGAGCTGTTTTTT
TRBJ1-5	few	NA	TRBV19	CASSRGVQPQHF	TGTGCCAGTAGTAGAGGGGTGCAGCCCCAGCATTTT
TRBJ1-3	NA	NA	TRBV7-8	CASSSSLRIFSGNTIYF	TGTGCCAGCAGCTCCTCCTTGAGGATATTCTCTGGAAACACCATATATTTT
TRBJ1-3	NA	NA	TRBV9	CASTPPHGTTDSGNTIYF	TGTGCCAGCACACCACCCCACGGGACGACAGATAGTGGAAACACCATATATTTT
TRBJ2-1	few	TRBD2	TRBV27	CASTRLEAGSYNEQFF	TGTGCCAGCACTCGCCTAGAAGCGGGAAGCTACAATGAGCAGTTCTTC
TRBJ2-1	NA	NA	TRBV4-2	CASSQVGLYNEQFF	TGTGCCAGCAGCCAAGTTGGTCTCTACAATGAGCAGTTCTTC
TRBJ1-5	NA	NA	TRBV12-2	CASRLLTVNQPQHF	TGTGCAAGTCGCTTACTCACGGTTAATCAGCCCCAGCATTTT
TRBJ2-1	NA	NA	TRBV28	CASSPPKGISYNEQFF	TGTGCCAGCAGTCCGCCCAAGGGTATCTCCTACAATGAGCAGTTCTTC
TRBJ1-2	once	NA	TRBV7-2	CASNPTPGKGPRDGYTF	TGTGCCAGCAACCCCACCCCCGGGAAGGGACCTCGAGATGGCTACACCTTC
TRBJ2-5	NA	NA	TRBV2	CASTRNPQETQYF	TGTGCCAGCACCAGGAACCCCCAAGAGACCCAGTACTTC
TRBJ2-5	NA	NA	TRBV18	CASSPLMGVETQYF	TGTGCCAGCTCCCCGTTAATGGGCGTCGAGACCCAGTACTTC
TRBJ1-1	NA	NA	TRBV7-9	CASSPRQAGNTEAFF	TGTGCCAGCAGTCCGAGACAGGCCGGGAACACTGAAGCTTTCTTT
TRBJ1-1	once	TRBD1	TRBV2	CASRGTGGYTEAFF	TGTGCCAGCAGGGGGACAGGGGGGTATACTGAAGCTTTCTTT
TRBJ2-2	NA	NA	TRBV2	CASTEGTNTGELFF	TGTGCCAGCACGGAGGGCACGAACACCGGGGAGCTGTTTTTT
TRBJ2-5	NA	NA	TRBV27	CASSSTAAGQETQYF	TGTGCCAGCAGTTCGACAGCGGCAGGGCAAGAGACCCAGTACTTC
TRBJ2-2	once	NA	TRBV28	CASRRVNTGELFF	TGTGCCAGCAGGAGGGTGAACACCGGGGAGCTGTTTTTT
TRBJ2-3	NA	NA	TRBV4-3	CASSQDSRTDTQYF	TGCGCCAGCAGCCAAGATTCTCGCACAGATACGCAGTATTTT
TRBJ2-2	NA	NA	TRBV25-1	CASSDRRSGELFF	TGTGCCAGCAGTGATCGAAGGTCCGGGGAGCTGTTTTTT
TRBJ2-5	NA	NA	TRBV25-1	CASSDQGGRETQYF	TGTGCCAGCAGTGATCAGGGCGGGCGAGAGACCCAGTACTTC
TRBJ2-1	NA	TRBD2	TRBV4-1	CASSQALSGRAGSYNEQFF	TGCGCCAGCAGCCAAGCGTTGAGCGGGAGGGCCGGCTCCTACAATGAGCAGTTCTTC
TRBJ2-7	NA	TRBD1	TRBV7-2	CASSLPYPQGQGYEQYF	TGTGCCAGCAGCTTACCCTACCCGCAGGGACAGGGCTACGAGCAGTACTTC
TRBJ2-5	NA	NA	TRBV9	CASSVVGDGETQYF	TGTGCCAGCAGCGTAGTGGGTGATGGAGAGACCCAGTACTTC
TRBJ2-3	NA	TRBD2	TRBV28	CASNGLAGTDTQYF	TGTGCCAGCAATGGACTAGCGGGTACAGATACGCAGTATTTT
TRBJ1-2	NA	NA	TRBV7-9	CASSFRDGSFYGYTF	TGTGCCAGCAGCTTCCGGGACGGAAGCTTCTATGGCTACACCTTC
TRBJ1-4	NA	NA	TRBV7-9	CASSLVGGINEKLFF	TGTGCCAGCAGCTTAGTTGGGGGTATTAATGAAAAACTGTTTTTT
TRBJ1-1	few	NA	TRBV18	CASSPRGRDTEAFF	TGTGCCAGCTCACCCCGGGGCCGGGACACTGAAGCTTTCTTT
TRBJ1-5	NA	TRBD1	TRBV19	CASIPRGRGSNQPQHF	TGTGCCAGTATCCCTCGGGGCAGGGGGAGCAATCAGCCCCAGCATTTT
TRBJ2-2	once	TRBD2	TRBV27	CASSFRGGYTGELFF	TGTGCCAGCAGTTTCCGCGGGGGATACACCGGGGAGCTGTTTTTT
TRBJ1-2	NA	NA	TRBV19	CASSKPSRPYANYGYTF	TGTGCCAGTAGTAAACCCTCACGACCCTACGCTAACTATGGCTACACCTTC
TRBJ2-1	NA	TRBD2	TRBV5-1	CASSQPGTSGYNEQFF	TGCGCCAGCAGTCAACCCGGGACTAGCGGGTACAATGAGCAGTTCTTC
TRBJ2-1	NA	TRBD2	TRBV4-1	CASSQAGLAGVQGYNEQFF	TGCGCCAGCAGCCAGGCGGGACTAGCGGGCGTCCAAGGCTACAATGAGCAGTTCTTC